The rows below give T cell receptor beta chains drawn from one sample of a study of spatial heterogeneity in lung cancer. TCRdb recomputed calls from the 5' RACE reads with MiXCR, one row per CDR3 protein. Among 23,000 or so distinct CDR3 sequences listed, around 6% were seen once. This specimen was lung tumor tissue, taken at surgery. Receptor source: a male donor with early-stage non-small cell lung cancer. Both conserved end residues are part of each CDR3. D genes are given only for firm matches. Where a row states a size, it is once, few, many or the class of an expanded clone; other rows omit it.

d_call	clone_size	v_call	j_call	cdr3_nt	cdr3_aa
-	many	TRBV24-1	TRBJ2-3	TGTGCCACCAGGGACAGAACAGATACGCAGTATTTT	CATRDRTDTQYF
-	-	TRBV7-3	TRBJ2-5	TGTGCCAGCAGCTTATATCCTAAAGGGACCCAGTACTTC	CASSLYPKGTQYF
TRBD2	-	TRBV6-2/TRBV6-3	TRBJ2-4	TGTGCCAGCAGTTGGACTAGCGGGAGGGCCGTTTCCAAAAACATTCAGTACTTC	CASSWTSGRAVSKNIQYF
TRBD1	-	TRBV20-1	TRBJ2-7	TGCAGTGCCCTGACCCGGGACAGCCCTAGGTCCTACGAGCAGTACTTC	CSALTRDSPRSYEQYF
-	many	TRBV11-2	TRBJ2-7	TGTGCCAGCAGCTTAGACCCTGGGTACGAGCAGTACTTC	CASSLDPGYEQYF
-	-	TRBV4-2	TRBJ1-2	TGTGCCAGCAGCCCCGAGGGGCGTGGCTACACCTTC	CASSPEGRGYTF
TRBD2	many	TRBV7-2	TRBJ2-3	TGTGCCAGCAGCAAGCTGATTAGCGGGGGCACAGATACGCAGTATTTT	CASSKLISGGTDTQYF
-	-	TRBV7-8	TRBJ2-5	TGTGCCAGCAGCTTAAGGGCAGGGGCCGGGGAGACCCGGTACTTC	CASSLRAGAGETRYF
-	few	TRBV5-1	TRBJ2-7	TGCGCCAGCAGCTTGCCCAGCTCCTACGAGCAGTACTTC	CASSLPSSYEQYF
-	many	TRBV29-1	TRBJ1-1	TGCAGCGTGTACATGAACACTGAAGCTTTCTTT	CSVYMNTEAFF
-	many	TRBV4-3	TRBJ2-2	TGCGCCAGCAGCCAAGACCCCCGGATTCACACCGGGGAGCTGTTTTTT	CASSQDPRIHTGELFF
TRBD2	many	TRBV4-2	TRBJ2-3	TGTGCCAGCAGCCCGGGGGGGGGCACAGATACGCAGTATTTT	CASSPGGGTDTQYF
-	many	TRBV6-2/TRBV6-3	TRBJ2-7	TGTGCCAGCAGTTACTACTCCGGGCCCTACGAGCAGTACTTC	CASSYYSGPYEQYF
-	few	TRBV6-2/TRBV6-3	TRBJ1-6	TGTGCCAGCAGTCTCCCTGCGGGACTGGATAATTCACCCCTCCACTTT	CASSLPAGLDNSPLHF
-	few	TRBV7-6	TRBJ1-1	TGTGCCAGCAGCTTTATGGCCCGGCCGGAGACTGAAGCTTTCTTT	CASSFMARPETEAFF
-	many	TRBV27	TRBJ1-6	TGTGCCAGCAGTTTATGGGGGGAACCTAATTCACCCCTCCACTTT	CASSLWGEPNSPLHF
-	many	TRBV5-1	TRBJ1-5	TGCGCCAGCAGCTCCACGGGGGGGATCAATCAGCCCCAGCATTTT	CASSSTGGINQPQHF
-	many	TRBV5-5	TRBJ2-7	TGTGCCAGCAGCTTGGGTCGGGGGAGCTCCTACGAGCAGTACTTC	CASSLGRGSSYEQYF
TRBD1	many	TRBV24-1	TRBJ1-3	TGTGCCACTTCACAGGGGAATACTGGAAACACCATATATTTT	CATSQGNTGNTIYF
-	-	TRBV6-6	TRBJ2-1	TGTGCCAGCACCCCCGCGGGGATTGGTAATGAGCAGTTCTTC	CASTPAGIGNEQFF
-	few	TRBV27	TRBJ2-7	TGTGCCAGCAGTACGCCCCGACTGGCGGGCTACGAGCAGTACTTC	CASSTPRLAGYEQYF
-	many	TRBV13	TRBJ1-5	TGTGCCAGCAGCTTCCAGCCCAATCAGCCCCAGCATTTT	CASSFQPNQPQHF
-	few	TRBV3-1	TRBJ2-3	TGTGCCAGCAGCCAAGGGGGAGCATCGGGGATTAGCACAGATACGCAGTATTTT	CASSQGGASGISTDTQYF
TRBD2	many	TRBV28	TRBJ2-3	TGTGCCAGCAGTTTCCGGCGGGGGGGCCCCACAGATACGCAGTATTTT	CASSFRRGGPTDTQYF
-	-	TRBV5-4	TRBJ2-5	TGTGCCAGCAGCTCCTACAGTCAACAAGAGACCCAGTACTTC	CASSSYSQQETQYF
-	many	TRBV7-2	TRBJ1-1	TGTGCCAGCAGCTTACGCCCGACAGGCCAGAACACTGAAGCTTTCTTT	CASSLRPTGQNTEAFF
-	many	TRBV5-5	TRBJ1-4	TGTGCCAGCAGCTGGACGGGGATCGGGGAAAAACTGTTTTTT	CASSWTGIGEKLFF
-	many	TRBV7-9	TRBJ2-3	TGTGCCAGCAGCTTAGACGGGATCACAGATACGCAGTATTTT	CASSLDGITDTQYF
-	medium-sized	TRBV7-2	TRBJ2-1	TGTGCCAGCAGCCGCTTAGGGACCAATCAGTTCTTC	CASSRLGTNQFF
-	many	TRBV13	TRBJ2-6	TGTGCCAGCAGCTTATCAGGGCTTACGTCTGGGGCCAACGTCCTGACTTTC	CASSLSGLTSGANVLTF
-	many	TRBV20-1	TRBJ2-7	TGCAGTGCCAGCCCTTCGTCAGGGGATTCCTACGAGCAGTACTTC	CSASPSSGDSYEQYF
-	many	TRBV10-2	TRBJ2-6	TGCGCCAGCAGTAGAAGCTCTGGGGCCAACGTCCTGACTTTC	CASSRSSGANVLTF
TRBD2	-	TRBV6-6	TRBJ2-2	TGTGCCAGCAGGATTACCGGGACTAGCGGGCCCGGGGTGCTGTTTTTT	CASRITGTSGPGVLFF
-	-	TRBV7-2	TRBJ2-7	TGTGCCAGCAGCGCCACGGAGTACTCCTACGAGCAGTACTTC	CASSATEYSYEQYF
TRBD1	many	TRBV7-8	TRBJ2-7	TGTGCCAGCAGCAGGGACAGTTCCTACGAGCAGTACTTC	CASSRDSSYEQYF
TRBD2	many	TRBV2	TRBJ2-5	TGTGCCAGCAGTTTCAGTGGTGCGGGGGAGATGACCCAGTACTTC	CASSFSGAGEMTQYF
-	many	TRBV11-1	TRBJ1-1	TGTGCCAGCAGCCCGGGTTCGGGAGGGAACACTGAAGCTTTCTTT	CASSPGSGGNTEAFF
TRBD2	many	TRBV4-3	TRBJ2-7	TGCGCCAGCAGCCAAGGGACTAGCTCCCACGAGCAGTACTTC	CASSQGTSSHEQYF
-	many	TRBV27	TRBJ2-4	TGTGCCAGCAGTTTTTACAGGGTTGGCAAAAACATTCAGTACTTC	CASSFYRVGKNIQYF